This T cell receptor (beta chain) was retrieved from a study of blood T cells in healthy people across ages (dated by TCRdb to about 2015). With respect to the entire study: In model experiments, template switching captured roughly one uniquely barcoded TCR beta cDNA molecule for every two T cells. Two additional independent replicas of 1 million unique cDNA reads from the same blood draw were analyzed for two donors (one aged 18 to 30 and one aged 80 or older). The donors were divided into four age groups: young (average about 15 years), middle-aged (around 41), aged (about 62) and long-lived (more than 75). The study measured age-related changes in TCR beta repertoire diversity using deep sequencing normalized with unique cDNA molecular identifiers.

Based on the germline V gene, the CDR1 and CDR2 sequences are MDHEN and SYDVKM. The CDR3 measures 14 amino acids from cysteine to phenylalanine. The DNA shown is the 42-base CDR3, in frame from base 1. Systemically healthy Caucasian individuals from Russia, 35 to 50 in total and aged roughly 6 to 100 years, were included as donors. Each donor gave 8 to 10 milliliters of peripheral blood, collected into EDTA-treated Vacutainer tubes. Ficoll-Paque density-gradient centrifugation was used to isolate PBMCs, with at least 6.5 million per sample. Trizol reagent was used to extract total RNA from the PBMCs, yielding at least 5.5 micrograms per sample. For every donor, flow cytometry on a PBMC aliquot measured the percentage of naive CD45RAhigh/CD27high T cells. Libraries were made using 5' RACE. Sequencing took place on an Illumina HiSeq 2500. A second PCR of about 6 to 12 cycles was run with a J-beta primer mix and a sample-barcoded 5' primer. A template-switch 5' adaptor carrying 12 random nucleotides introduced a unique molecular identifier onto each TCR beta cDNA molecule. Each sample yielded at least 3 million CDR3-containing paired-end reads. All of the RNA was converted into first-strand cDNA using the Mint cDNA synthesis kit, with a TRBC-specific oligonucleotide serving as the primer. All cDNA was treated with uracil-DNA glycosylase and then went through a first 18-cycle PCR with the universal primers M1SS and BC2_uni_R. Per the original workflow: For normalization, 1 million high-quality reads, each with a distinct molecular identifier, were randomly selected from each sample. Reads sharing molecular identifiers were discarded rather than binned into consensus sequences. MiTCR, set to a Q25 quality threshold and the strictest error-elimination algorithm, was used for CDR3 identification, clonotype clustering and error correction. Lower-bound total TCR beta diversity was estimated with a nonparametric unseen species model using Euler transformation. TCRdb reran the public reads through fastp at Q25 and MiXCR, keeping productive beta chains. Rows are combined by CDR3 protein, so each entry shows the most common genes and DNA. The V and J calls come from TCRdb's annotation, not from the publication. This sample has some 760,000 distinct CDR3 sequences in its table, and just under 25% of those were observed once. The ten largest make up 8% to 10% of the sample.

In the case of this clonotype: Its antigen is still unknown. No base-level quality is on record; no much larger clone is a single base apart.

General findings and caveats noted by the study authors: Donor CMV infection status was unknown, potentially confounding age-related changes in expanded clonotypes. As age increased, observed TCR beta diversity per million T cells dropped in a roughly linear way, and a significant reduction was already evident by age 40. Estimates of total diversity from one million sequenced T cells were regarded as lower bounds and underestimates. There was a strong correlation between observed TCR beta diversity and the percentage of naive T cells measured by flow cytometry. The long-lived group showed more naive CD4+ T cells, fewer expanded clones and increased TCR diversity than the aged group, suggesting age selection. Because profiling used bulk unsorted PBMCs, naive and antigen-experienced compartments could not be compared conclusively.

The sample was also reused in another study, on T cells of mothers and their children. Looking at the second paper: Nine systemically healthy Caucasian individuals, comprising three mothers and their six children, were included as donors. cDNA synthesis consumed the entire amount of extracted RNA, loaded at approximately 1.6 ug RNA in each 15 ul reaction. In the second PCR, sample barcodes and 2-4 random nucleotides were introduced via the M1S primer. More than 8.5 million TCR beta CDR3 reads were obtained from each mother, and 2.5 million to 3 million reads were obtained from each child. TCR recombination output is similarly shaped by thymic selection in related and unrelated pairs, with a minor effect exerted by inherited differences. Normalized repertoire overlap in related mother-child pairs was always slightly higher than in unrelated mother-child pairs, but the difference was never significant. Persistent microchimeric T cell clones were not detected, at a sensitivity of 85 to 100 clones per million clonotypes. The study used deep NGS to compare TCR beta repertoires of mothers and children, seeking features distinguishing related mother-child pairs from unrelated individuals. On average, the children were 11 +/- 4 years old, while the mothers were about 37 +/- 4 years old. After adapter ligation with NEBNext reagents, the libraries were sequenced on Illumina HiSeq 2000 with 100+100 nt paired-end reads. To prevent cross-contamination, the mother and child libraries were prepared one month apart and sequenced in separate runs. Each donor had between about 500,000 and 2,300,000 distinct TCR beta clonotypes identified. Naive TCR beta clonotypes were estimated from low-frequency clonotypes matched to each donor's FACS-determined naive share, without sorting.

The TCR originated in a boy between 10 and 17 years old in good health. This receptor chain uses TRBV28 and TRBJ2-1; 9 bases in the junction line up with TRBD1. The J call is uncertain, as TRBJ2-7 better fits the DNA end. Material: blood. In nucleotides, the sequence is TGTGCCAGCAGTTTTTCGGACAGGGGATACGAGCAGTACTTC. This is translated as CASSFSDRGYEQYF.